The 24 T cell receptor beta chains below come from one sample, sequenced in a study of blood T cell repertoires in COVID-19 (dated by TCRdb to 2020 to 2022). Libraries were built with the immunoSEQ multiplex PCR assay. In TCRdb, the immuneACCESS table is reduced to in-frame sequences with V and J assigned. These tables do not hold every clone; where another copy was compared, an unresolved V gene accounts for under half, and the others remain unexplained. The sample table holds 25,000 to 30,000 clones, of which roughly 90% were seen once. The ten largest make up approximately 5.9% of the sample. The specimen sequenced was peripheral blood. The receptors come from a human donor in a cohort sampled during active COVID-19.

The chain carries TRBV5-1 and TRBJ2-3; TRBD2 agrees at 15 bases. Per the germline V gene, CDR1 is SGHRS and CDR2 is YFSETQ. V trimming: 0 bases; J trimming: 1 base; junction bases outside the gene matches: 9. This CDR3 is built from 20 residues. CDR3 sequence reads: CASSLEIRTSGGDRTDTQYF. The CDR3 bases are TGCGCCAGCAGCTTGGAGATCAGGACTAGCGGGGGGGATCGCACAGATACGCAGTATTTT.

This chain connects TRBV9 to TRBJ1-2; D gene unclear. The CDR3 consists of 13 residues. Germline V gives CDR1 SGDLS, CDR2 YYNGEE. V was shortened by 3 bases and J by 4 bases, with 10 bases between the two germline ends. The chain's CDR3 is CASSGWSSYGYTF. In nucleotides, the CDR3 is TGTGCCAGCAGCGGTTGGAGCTCCTATGGCTACACCTTC.

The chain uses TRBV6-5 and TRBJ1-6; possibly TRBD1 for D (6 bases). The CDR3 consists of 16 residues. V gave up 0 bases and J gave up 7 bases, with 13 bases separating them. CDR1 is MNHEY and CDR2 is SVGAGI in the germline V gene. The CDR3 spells CASSYSPDRINSPLHF. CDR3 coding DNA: TGTGCCAGCAGTTACTCGCCCGACAGGATAAATTCACCCCTCCACTTT.

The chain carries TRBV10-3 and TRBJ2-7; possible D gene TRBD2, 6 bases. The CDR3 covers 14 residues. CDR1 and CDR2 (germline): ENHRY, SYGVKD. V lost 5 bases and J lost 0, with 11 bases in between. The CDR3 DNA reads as TGTGCCATCAGTATAGCGGAGGCCTCCTACGAGCAGTACTTC. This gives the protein CAISIAEASYEQYF.

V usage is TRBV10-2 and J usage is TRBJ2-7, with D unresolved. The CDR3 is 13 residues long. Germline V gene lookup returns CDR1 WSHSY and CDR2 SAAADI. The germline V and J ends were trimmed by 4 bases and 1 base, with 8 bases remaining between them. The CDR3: CASSGFNSYEQYF. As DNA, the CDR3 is TGCGCCAGCAGTGGTTTCAATTCCTACGAGCAGTACTTC.

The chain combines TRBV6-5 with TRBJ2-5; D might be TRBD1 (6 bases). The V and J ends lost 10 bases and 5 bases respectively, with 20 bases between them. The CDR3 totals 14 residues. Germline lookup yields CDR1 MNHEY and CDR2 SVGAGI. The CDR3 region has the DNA TGTGCCACCAACCTAAACAGGGCGGTGGAGACCCAGTACTTC. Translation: CATNLNRAVETQYF.

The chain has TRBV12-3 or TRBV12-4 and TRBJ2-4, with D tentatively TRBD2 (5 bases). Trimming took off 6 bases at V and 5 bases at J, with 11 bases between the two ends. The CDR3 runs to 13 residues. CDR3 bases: TGTGCCAGCAGGGCCGGGATGGAAAACATTCAGTACTTC. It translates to CASRAGMENIQYF.

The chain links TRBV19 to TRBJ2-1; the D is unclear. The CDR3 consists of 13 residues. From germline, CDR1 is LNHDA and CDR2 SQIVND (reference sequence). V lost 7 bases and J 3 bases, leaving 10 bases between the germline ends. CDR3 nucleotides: TGTGCCAGTACCCCGACACGCTACAATGAGCAGTTCTTC. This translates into CASTPTRYNEQFF. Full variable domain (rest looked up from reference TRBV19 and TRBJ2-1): DGGITQSPKYLFRKEGQNVTLSCEQNLNHDAMYWYRQDPGQGLRLIYYSQIVNDFQKGDIAEGYSVSREKKESFPLTVTSAQKNPTAFYLCASTPTRYNEQFFGPGTRLTVL.

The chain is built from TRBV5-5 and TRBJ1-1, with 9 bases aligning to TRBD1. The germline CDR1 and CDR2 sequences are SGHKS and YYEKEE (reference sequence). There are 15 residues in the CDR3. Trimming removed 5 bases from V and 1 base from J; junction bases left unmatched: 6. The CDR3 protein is CASSKNRGPNTEAFF. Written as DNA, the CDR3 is TGTGCCAGCAGTAAAAACAGGGGGCCGAACACTGAAGCTTTCTTT.

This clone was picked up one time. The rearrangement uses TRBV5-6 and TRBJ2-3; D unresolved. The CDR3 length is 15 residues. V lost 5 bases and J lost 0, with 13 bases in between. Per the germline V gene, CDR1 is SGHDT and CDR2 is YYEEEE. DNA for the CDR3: TGTGCCAGCAGACCCAGGTATCCTAGCACAGATACGCAGTATTTT. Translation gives CASRPRYPSTDTQYF.

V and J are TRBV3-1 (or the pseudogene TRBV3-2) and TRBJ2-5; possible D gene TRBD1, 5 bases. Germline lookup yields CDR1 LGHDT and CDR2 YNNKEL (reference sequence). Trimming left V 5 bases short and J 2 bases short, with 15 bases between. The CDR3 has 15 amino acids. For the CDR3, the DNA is TGTGCCAGCAGCTCTCGGACAAGGCTTCAAGAGACCCAGTACTTC. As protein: CASSSRTRLQETQYF.

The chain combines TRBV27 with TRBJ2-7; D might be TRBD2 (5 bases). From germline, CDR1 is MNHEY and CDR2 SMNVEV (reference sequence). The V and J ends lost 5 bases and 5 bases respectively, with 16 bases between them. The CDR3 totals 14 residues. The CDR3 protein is CASSQRSGSDEQYF. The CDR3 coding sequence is TGTGCCAGCAGTCAACGGTCGGGGTCCGACGAGCAGTACTTC.

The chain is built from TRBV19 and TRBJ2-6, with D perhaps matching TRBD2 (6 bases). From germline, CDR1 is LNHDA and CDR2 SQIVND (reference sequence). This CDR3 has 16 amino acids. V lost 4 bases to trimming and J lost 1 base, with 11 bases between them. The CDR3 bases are TGTGCCAGTAGTACAAACCGGGGGTCTGGGGCCAACGTCCTGACTTTC. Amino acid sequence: CASSTNRGSGANVLTF.

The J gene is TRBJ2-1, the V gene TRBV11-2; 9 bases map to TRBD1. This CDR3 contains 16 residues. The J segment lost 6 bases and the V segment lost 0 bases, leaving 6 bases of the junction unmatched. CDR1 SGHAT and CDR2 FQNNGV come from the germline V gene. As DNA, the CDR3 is TGTGCCAGCAGCTTAGATTCGGGACAGGGCTTCAATGAGCAGTTCTTC. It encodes CASSLDSGQGFNEQFF.

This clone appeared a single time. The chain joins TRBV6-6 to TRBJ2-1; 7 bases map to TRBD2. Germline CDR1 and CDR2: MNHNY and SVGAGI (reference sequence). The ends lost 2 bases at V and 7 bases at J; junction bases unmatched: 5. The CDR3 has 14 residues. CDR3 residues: CASSYPSGGNEQFF. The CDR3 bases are TGTGCCAGCAGTTACCCTTCGGGGGGAAATGAGCAGTTCTTC.

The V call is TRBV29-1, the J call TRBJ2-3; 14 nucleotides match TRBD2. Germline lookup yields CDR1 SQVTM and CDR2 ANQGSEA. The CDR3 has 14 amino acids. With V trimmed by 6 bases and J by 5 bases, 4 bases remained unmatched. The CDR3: CSVRTSGGLDTQYF. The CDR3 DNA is TGCAGCGTAAGGACTAGCGGGGGGTTAGATACGCAGTATTTT.

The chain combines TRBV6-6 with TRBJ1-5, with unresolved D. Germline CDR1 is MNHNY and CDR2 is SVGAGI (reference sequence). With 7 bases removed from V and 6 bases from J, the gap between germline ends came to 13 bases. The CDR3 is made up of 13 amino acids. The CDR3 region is CASTGEPPQPQHF. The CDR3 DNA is TGTGCCAGCACGGGAGAGCCACCTCAGCCCCAGCATTTT.

CDR3 bases: TGTGCCAGCAGTTTGGAAGGGGGTAGGAGCGATGAGCAGTTCTTC. Translation gives CASSLEGGRSDEQFF. V gene TRBV6-5 combines with J gene TRBJ2-1, with a possible D match to TRBD1 (6 bases). V was pared by 4 bases and J by 8 bases, with 18 bases between. The length of the CDR3 is 15 residues. Germline V CDR1 and CDR2: MNHEY, SVGAGI.

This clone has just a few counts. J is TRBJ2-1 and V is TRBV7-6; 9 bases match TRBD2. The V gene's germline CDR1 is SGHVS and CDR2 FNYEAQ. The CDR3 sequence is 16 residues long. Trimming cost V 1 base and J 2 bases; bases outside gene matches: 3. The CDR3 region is CASSLGASGAYNEQFF. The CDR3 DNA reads TGTGCCAGCAGCTTAGGGGCTAGCGGGGCCTACAATGAGCAGTTCTTC.

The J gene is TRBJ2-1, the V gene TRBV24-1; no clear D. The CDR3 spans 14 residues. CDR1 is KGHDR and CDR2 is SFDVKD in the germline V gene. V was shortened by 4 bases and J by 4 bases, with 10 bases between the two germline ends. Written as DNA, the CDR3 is TGTGCCACCAGTGACGGAAGACTGTACAATGAGCAGTTCTTC. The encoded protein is CATSDGRLYNEQFF.

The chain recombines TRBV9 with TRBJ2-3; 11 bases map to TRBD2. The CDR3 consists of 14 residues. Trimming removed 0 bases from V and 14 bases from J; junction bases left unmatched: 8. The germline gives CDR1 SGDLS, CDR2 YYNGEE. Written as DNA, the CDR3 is TGTGCCAGCAGCGTAGGGGCTAGCGGGGGGTTCCGGTATTTT. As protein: CASSVGASGGFRYF. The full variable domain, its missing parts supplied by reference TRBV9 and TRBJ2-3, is DSGVTQTPKHLITATGQRVTLRCSPRSGDLSVYWYQQSLDQGLQFLIQYYNGEERAKGNILERFSAQQFPDLHSELNLSSLELGDSALYFCASSVGASGGFRYFGPGTRLTVL.

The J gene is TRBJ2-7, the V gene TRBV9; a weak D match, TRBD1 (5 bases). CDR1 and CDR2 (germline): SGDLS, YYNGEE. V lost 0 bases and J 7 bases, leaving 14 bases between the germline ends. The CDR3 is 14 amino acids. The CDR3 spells CASSVEGQGGEQYF. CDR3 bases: TGTGCCAGCAGCGTAGAGGGCCAGGGTGGGGAGCAGTACTTC.

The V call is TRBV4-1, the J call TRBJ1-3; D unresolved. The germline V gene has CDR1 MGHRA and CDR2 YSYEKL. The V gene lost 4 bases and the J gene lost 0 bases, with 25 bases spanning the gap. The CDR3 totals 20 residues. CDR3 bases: TGCGCCAGCAGCCGGAATGAGGGAGAGAGGTACGGCGGCTCTGGAAACACCATATATTTT. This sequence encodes CASSRNEGERYGGSGNTIYF.

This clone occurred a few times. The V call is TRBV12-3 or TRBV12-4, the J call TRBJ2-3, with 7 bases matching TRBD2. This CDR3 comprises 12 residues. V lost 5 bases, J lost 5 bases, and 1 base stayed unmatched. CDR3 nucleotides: TGTGCCAGCAGTCGGACTAGAGATACGCAGTATTTT. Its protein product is CASSRTRDTQYF.